A selection of T cell receptor beta chains follows, all from one sample in a study of cytomegalovirus exposure and HLA in healthy donors. Generated by immunoSEQ multiplex PCR, the TCRdb table keeps only in-frame clones and is missing some. The sample has some 160,000 clones; about 72% are singletons. The sequenced sample consisted of PBMCs. These receptors were collected from a man in his fifties or sixties in good health and CMV-seronegative. Both conserved end residues are part of each CDR3. The D gene is left open where the match is weak. The size entry is marked missing in some rows and otherwise reads once, few, many or a size class.

d_call | j_call | v_call | clone_size | cdr3_aa | cdr3_nt
NA | TRBJ2-3 | TRBV19 | few | CASSIRITDTQYF | TGTGCCAGTAGTATCAGGATCACAGATACGCAGTATTTT
TRBD1 | TRBJ1-4 | TRBV6-5 | few | CASSSFDRVTNEKLFF | TGTGCCAGCAGTTCCTTCGACAGGGTGACTAATGAAAAACTGTTTTTT
NA | TRBJ1-1 | TRBV7-3 | NA | CASSLEGGGTEAFF | TGTGCCAGCAGCTTAGAAGGGGGGGGCACTGAAGCTTTCTTT
TRBD1 | TRBJ1-1 | TRBV5-1 | NA | CASSRQGAWTEAFF | TGCGCCAGCAGCCGACAGGGGGCCTGGACTGAAGCTTTCTTT
TRBD1 | TRBJ2-7 | TRBV5-1 | NA | CASSEGTGASYEQYF | TGCGCCAGCAGCGAAGGGACAGGGGCATCCTACGAGCAGTACTTC
NA | TRBJ1-5 | TRBV29-1 | NA | CSVRTANSNQPQHF | TGCAGCGTCCGGACAGCAAATAGCAATCAGCCCCAGCATTTT
NA | TRBJ1-2 | TRBV10-3 | few | CAITLETREMSGYTF | TGTGCCATCACCCTCGAAACCAGGGAAATGAGCGGCTACACCTTC
NA | TRBJ2-3 | TRBV9 | NA | CASSVGADTQYF | TGTGCCAGCAGCGTAGGGGCGGATACGCAGTATTTT
TRBD1 | TRBJ2-3 | TRBV2 | NA | CASSRDRVTDTQYF | TGTGCCAGCAGCCGGGACAGGGTAACAGATACGCAGTATTTT
TRBD2 | TRBJ2-3 | TRBV4-1 | NA | CASSQILVLAGGVDTQYF | TGCGCCAGCAGCCAGATTCTCGTACTAGCGGGAGGGGTAGATACGCAGTATTTT
TRBD1 | TRBJ1-4 | TRBV30 | NA | CAWSAKRTGNEKLFF | TGTGCCTGGAGTGCTAAACGGACAGGGAATGAAAAACTGTTTTTT
NA | TRBJ2-3 | TRBV4-3 | NA | CASSQGNRVDTQYF | TGCGCCAGCAGCCAGGGGAACAGGGTGGATACGCAGTATTTT
TRBD2 | TRBJ2-7 | TRBV30 | NA | CAWSQNLAGGSYEQYF | TGTGCCTGGAGTCAAAACTTAGCGGGAGGGTCCTACGAGCAGTACTTC
TRBD2 | TRBJ2-3 | TRBV6-1 | NA | CASSEALAGGDTQYF | TGTGCCAGCAGTGAAGCACTAGCGGGAGGGGATACGCAGTATTTT
NA | TRBJ2-5 | TRBV7-9 | NA | CASSFPGVIQETQYF | TGTGCCAGCAGCTTTCCAGGGGTAATCCAAGAGACCCAGTACTTC
NA | TRBJ2-7 | TRBV9 | once | CASSVAQATVYEQYF | TGTGCCAGCAGCGTAGCGCAGGCAACGGTCTACGAGCAGTACTTC
TRBD1 | TRBJ1-2 | TRBV5-1 | few | CASMHVQGGSRNGYTF | TGCGCCAGCATGCACGTGCAAGGGGGCAGTAGGAATGGCTACACCTTC
NA | TRBJ2-7 | TRBV19 | once | CASTPARGSSEQYF | TGTGCCAGTACCCCTGCAAGGGGGAGCTCCGAGCAGTACTTC
TRBD1 | TRBJ2-7 | TRBV11-1 | NA | CASSRGQGYAEQYF | TGTGCCAGCAGCCGAGGACAGGGGTATGCCGAGCAGTACTTC
NA | TRBJ1-2 | TRBV9 | NA | CASSLGQTNYGYTF | TGTGCCAGCAGCCTTGGACAGACTAACTATGGCTACACCTTC
TRBD2 | TRBJ2-7 | TRBV4-3 | NA | CASSQDRRLAGAFDEQYF | TGCGCCAGCAGCCAAGATCGTAGGCTAGCGGGAGCTTTCGACGAGCAGTACTTC
TRBD2 | TRBJ2-1 | TRBV9 | NA | CASSPRLAGDGNEQFF | TGTGCCAGCAGCCCCAGACTAGCGGGAGATGGAAATGAGCAGTTCTTC
NA | TRBJ2-2 | TRBV11-2 | NA | CASSLGGSRTGELFF | TGTGCCAGCAGCTTAGGCGGGTCTCGCACCGGGGAGCTGTTTTTT
NA | TRBJ2-3 | TRBV20-1 | NA | CSARALSGQYF | TGCAGTGCTAGGGCCCTTTCGGGGCAGTATTTT
NA | TRBJ1-2 | TRBV7-3 | NA | CASSPNSPLNGYTF | TGTGCCAGCAGCCCTAACTCGCCCCTGAACGGCTACACCTTC
NA | TRBJ2-7 | TRBV5-1 | NA | CASSADPQATYEQYF | TGCGCCAGCAGCGCGGACCCACAGGCCACCTACGAGCAGTACTTC